The TCR beta chain under discussion was sequenced for a study of blood T cells in healthy people across ages. As for the study in general: About one barcoded beta molecule per two T cells came from capture by template switching.

Whole-study results and caveats: In long-lived donors, naive CD4+ cell counts and diversity exceeded those of aged donors. Unsorted PBMCs blocked a conclusive comparison of naive and antigen-experienced cells.

For this clonotype: What it binds is not known.

Combining a sample-barcoded 5' primer with a J-beta primer mix, a second PCR ran for about 7 to 11 cycles. In TCRdb, the 5' RACE reads were re-called with MiXCR into one record per CDR3 protein. This sample has over 1,500,000 distinct CDR3 sequences; roughly 52% occur once, and the top ten carry about 2.1%. V dropped 4 bases and J dropped 3; count of bases not matched to a gene: 23. This CDR3 has 20 amino acids. The germline CDR1 and CDR2 sequences are SGHDN and FVKESK. Sample: blood. The rearrangement joins TRBV14 to TRBJ2-7, with 8 bases that match TRBD1. The sequence derives from a woman between 35 and 50 years old in good health. This CDR3 is CASSLATGDRSFSPIYEQYF. The CDR3 DNA reads TGTGCCAGCAGCCTGGCTACGGGGGACAGGAGTTTTAGTCCAATCTACGAGCAGTACTTC.